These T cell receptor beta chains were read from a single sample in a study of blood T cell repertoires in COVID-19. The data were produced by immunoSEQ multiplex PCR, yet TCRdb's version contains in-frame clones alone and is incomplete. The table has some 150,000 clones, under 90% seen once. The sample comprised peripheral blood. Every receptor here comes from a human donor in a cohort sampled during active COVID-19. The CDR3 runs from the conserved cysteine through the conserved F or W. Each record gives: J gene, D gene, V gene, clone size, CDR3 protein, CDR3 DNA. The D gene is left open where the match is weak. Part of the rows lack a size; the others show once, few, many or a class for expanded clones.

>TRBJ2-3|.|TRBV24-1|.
CATSDWTTRGTDTQYF
TGTGCCACCAGTGATTGGACTACCCGGGGAACAGATACGCAGTATTTT
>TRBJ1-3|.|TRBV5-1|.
CASSDQGGRSGNTIYF
TGCGCCAGCAGCGACCAGGGAGGGCGTAGTGGAAACACCATATATTTT
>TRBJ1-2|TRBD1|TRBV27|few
CASSTPTGGGYTF
TGTGCCAGCAGTACGCCGACAGGGGGTGGCTACACCTTC
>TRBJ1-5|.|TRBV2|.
CASSEDRVSQPQHF
TGTGCCAGCAGTGAAGACAGGGTCTCTCAGCCCCAGCATTTT
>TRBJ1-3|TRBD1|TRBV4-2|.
CASSQGGTGGNTIYF
TGTGCCAGCAGCCAGGGTGGGACAGGTGGAAACACCATATATTTT
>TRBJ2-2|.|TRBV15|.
CATSRGASKTGELFF
TGTGCCACCAGCAGAGGGGCCAGTAAAACCGGGGAGCTGTTTTTT
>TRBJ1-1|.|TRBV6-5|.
CASSYSRWNTEAFF
TGTGCCAGCAGTTACTCGCGGTGGAACACTGAAGCTTTCTTT
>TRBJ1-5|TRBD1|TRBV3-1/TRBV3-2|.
CASSLRPGQAGQPQHF
TGTGCCAGCAGCCTTAGACCGGGACAGGCGGGTCAGCCCCAGCATTTT
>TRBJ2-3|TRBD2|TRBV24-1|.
CATSDGTSGGTDTQYF
TGTGCCACCAGTGACGGGACTAGCGGGGGGACAGATACGCAGTATTTT
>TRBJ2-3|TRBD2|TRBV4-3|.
CASSPSLLAGSTDTQYF
TGCGCCAGCAGCCCATCCCTGCTAGCGGGGAGCACAGATACGCAGTATTTT
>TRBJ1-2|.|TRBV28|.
CASSSGLSVRNYGYTF
TGTGCCAGCAGTTCGGGTCTGTCAGTTCGCAACTATGGCTACACCTTC
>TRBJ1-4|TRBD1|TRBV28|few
CASSLAGTGKGKLFF
TGTGCCAGCAGTTTAGCCGGGACAGGGAAAGGAAAACTGTTTTTT
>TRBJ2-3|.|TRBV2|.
CASSDRWGEGTDTQYF
TGTGCCAGCAGTGATAGGTGGGGGGAAGGCACAGATACGCAGTATTTT
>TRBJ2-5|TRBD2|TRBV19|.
CASRISSGGQETQYF
TGTGCCAGTAGAATCTCTAGCGGGGGCCAAGAGACCCAGTACTTC
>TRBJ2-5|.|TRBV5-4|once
CASSLGRSETQYF
TGTGCCAGCAGCTTGGGGAGGAGCGAGACCCAGTACTTC
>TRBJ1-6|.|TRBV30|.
CAWSGQSASPLHF
TGTGCCTGGAGTGGACAGTCAGCTTCACCCCTCCACTTT
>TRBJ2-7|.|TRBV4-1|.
CASSQGVERVNYEQYF
TGCGCCAGCAGCCAAGGGGTCGAGCGGGTTAACTACGAGCAGTACTTC
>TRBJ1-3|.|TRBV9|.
CASGGGGNTIYF
TGTGCCAGCGGAGGAGGGGGAAACACCATATATTTT
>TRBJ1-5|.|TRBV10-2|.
CASSRTLSSNQPQHF
TGCGCCAGCAGCCGGACTCTCTCTAGCAATCAGCCCCAGCATTTT
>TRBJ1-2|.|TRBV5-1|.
CASSTGNGNYGYTF
TGCGCCAGCAGCACAGGGAATGGAAACTATGGCTACACCTTC
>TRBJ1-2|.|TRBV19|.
CASLGSGYTF
TGTGCCAGTCTCGGTTCTGGCTACACCTTC
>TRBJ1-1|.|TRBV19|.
CASSASGTTYRTEAFF
TGTGCCAGTAGTGCCTCCGGGACAACCTACCGGACTGAAGCTTTCTTT
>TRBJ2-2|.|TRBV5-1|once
CASSLALNTGELFF
TGCGCCAGCAGCTTGGCTCTCAACACCGGGGAGCTGTTTTTT
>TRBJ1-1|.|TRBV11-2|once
CASSLVFGRANTEAFF
TGTGCCAGCAGCTTAGTATTCGGGCGGGCGAACACTGAAGCTTTCTTT
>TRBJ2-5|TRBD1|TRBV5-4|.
CASSQTGEETQYF
TGTGCCAGCAGCCAGACAGGGGAAGAGACCCAGTACTTC
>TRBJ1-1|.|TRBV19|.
CASSRRTDTMNTEAFF
TGTGCCAGTAGTAGACGGACAGACACTATGAACACTGAAGCTTTCTTT
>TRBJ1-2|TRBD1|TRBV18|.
CASSPPTGTVTYGWSF
TGTGCCAGCTCACCGCCTACCGGGACAGTAACATATGGCTGGTCCTTC
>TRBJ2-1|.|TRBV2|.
CASSSEGGAFNEQFF
TGTGCCAGCAGTTCAGAGGGGGGGGCTTTCAATGAGCAGTTCTTC
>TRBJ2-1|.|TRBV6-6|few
CATLEHNEQFF
TGTGCCACCCTTGAGCACAATGAGCAGTTCTTC
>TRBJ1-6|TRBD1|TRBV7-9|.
CASSPTTGNSPLHF
TGTGCCAGCAGCCCAACGACAGGGAATTCACCCCTCCACTTT
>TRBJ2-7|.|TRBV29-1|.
CSVGSRVGEQYF
TGCAGCGTTGGGTCCAGGGTAGGTGAGCAGTACTTC
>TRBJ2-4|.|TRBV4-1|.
CASSQARGEAKNIQYF
TGCGCCAGCAGCCAAGCCAGGGGGGAAGCCAAAAACATTCAGTACTTC
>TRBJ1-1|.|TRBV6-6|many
CASSPTGMNTEAFF
TGTGCCAGCAGTCCGACAGGTATGAACACTGAAGCTTTCTTT
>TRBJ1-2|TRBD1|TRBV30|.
CAWSVLDRGHGYTF
TGTGCCTGGAGTGTACTGGACAGGGGGCATGGCTACACCTTC
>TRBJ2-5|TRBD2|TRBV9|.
CASSVGWEGTQYF
TGTGCCAGCAGCGTAGGGTGGGAGGGAACCCAGTACTTC
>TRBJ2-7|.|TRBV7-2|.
CASSLAALYEQYF
TGTGCCAGCAGCTTAGCTGCACTCTACGAGCAGTACTTC
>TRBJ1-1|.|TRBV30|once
CAWSVRPGGDTEAFF
TGTGCCTGGAGTGTACGCCCTGGGGGGGACACTGAAGCTTTCTTT
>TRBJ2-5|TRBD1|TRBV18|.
CASSPLPQGEETQYF
TGTGCCAGCTCACCGCTTCCCCAGGGGGAAGAGACCCAGTACTTC
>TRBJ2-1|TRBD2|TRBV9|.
CASSVSGGYNEQFF
TGTGCCAGCAGCGTTAGCGGGGGATACAATGAGCAGTTCTTC